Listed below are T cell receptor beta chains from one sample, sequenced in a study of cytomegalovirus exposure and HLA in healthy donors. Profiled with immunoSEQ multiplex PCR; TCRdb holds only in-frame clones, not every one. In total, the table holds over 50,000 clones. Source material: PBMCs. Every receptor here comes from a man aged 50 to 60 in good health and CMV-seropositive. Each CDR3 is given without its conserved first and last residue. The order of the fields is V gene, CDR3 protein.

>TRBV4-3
ASSQEWVSGKTGYT
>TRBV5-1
ASSLDRGTDTQY
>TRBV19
ASSEGLAGVIAGELF
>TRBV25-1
ASSGRPTGVGNTEAF
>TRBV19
ASSITSGNSYEQY
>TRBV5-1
ASSSSGTGAGNTIY
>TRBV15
ATSRGGTYSNQPQH
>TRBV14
ASSTVAGSDNEQF
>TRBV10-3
AISESQVGAF
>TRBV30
AWSGTGEMGDGYT
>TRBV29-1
SVYGADTEAF
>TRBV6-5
GAGGRNQPQH
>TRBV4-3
ASSQEGAERDTQY
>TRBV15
ATSREAGTQY
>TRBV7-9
ASSFLGANEQF
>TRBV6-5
ASSYSGLAADTQY
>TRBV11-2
ASSPGAWEPNTGELF
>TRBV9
ASSVDPTVSAYEQY
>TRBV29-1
SVDPTGDTEAF